Listed below are T cell receptor beta chains from one sample, sequenced in a study of cytomegalovirus exposure and HLA in healthy donors. Sequenced by immunoSEQ multiplex PCR; TCRdb stores in-frame clones only, minus some. Of 150,000 to 200,000 clones listed, 80% to 85% were seen once; the top ten hold around 0.75%. Sequenced sample: PBMCs. The receptor set was obtained from a woman under 30 in good health and CMV-seronegative. CDR3s include the opening cysteine and the closing phenylalanine or tryptophan. D genes are given only for firm matches. Part of the rows lack a size; the others show once, few, many or a class for expanded clones.

v_call	clone_size	cdr3_length	j_call	d_call	cdr3_aa	cdr3_nt
TRBV6-4	.	15	TRBJ2-1	TRBD1	CASSDSGTGGGEQFF	TGTGCCAGCAGTGACTCCGGGACAGGGGGTGGGGAGCAGTTCTTC
TRBV7-9	few	17	TRBJ2-7	TRBD2	CASSLPPPLAGFYEQYF	TGTGCCAGCAGCTTACCCCCCCCTCTAGCGGGGTTCTACGAGCAGTACTTC
TRBV11-2	.	13	TRBJ2-7	TRBD2	CASSPGLVYEQYF	TGTGCCAGCAGCCCGGGACTAGTGTACGAGCAGTACTTC
TRBV19	.	13	TRBJ1-2	TRBD1	CASAGQGIYGYTF	TGTGCCAGTGCCGGACAGGGAATCTATGGCTACACCTTC
TRBV2	.	17	TRBJ1-6	TRBD1	CASSEAARTGYYSPLHF	TGTGCCAGCAGTGAAGCCGCCAGGACAGGATATTATTCACCCCTCCACTTT
TRBV13	.	17	TRBJ2-7	TRBD1	CASSLAPGKGGFYEQYF	TGTGCCAGCAGCTTAGCCCCAGGAAAAGGGGGCTTCTACGAGCAGTACTTC
TRBV13	.	12	TRBJ2-2	.	CASSPPVGELFF	TGTGCCAGCAGCCCGCCAGTAGGGGAGCTGTTTTTT
TRBV10-3	.	14	TRBJ1-5	.	CAISEFDNNQPQHF	TGTGCCATCAGTGAGTTTGACAACAATCAGCCCCAGCATTTT
TRBV6-5	.	15	TRBJ1-1	.	CASSYGEAGNTEAFF	TGTGCCAGCAGTTACGGGGAGGCGGGGAACACTGAAGCTTTCTTT
TRBV27	.	12	TRBJ2-7	TRBD1	CASRETGVEQYF	TGTGCCAGCAGAGAAACAGGGGTCGAGCAGTACTTC
TRBV19	.	13	TRBJ1-5	.	CARGFFAYQPQHF	TGTGCCAGGGGCTTCTTTGCCTATCAGCCCCAGCATTTT
TRBV28	.	16	TRBJ2-2	TRBD2	CASSATSGPNTGELFF	TGTGCCAGCAGTGCGACTAGCGGTCCTAACACCGGGGAGCTGTTTTTT
TRBV5-1	.	14	TRBJ1-1	TRBD1	CASSLDGQGTEAFF	TGCGCCAGCAGCTTAGATGGACAGGGGACTGAAGCTTTCTTT
TRBV27	.	13	TRBJ1-1	.	CASSLFGETEAFF	TGTGCCAGCAGTTTATTCGGGGAGACTGAAGCTTTCTTT
TRBV19	.	15	TRBJ2-1	.	CASSNRAVSYNEQFF	TGTGCCAGTAGTAATCGAGCGGTCTCCTACAATGAGCAGTTCTTC
TRBV28	.	17	TRBJ2-1	TRBD2	CASSPLNAGGIRNEQFF	TGTGCCAGCAGTCCACTGAACGCGGGAGGGATAAGGAATGAGCAGTTCTTC
TRBV27	.	11	TRBJ2-7	.	CASRQGHEQYF	TGTGCCAGCAGACAGGGACACGAGCAGTACTTC
TRBV2	.	14	TRBJ1-6	TRBD1	CASSEVTGVSPLHF	TGTGCCAGCAGTGAAGTGACAGGGGTTTCACCCCTCCACTTT
TRBV4-2	.	14	TRBJ2-1	TRBD2	CASSHRGLSNEQFF	TGTGCCAGCAGCCATAGGGGACTATCGAATGAGCAGTTCTTC
TRBV10-3	.	15	TRBJ2-7	TRBD2	CAISDPGGGGYEQYF	TGTGCCATCAGTGACCCCGGTGGGGGGGGATACGAGCAGTACTTC
TRBV14	.	17	TRBJ2-3	.	CASSFQRTLGITDTQYF	TGTGCCAGCAGCTTTCAGAGGACTCTGGGCATCACAGATACGCAGTATTTT
TRBV4-2	.	14	TRBJ1-3	TRBD1	CASSRTGVGNTIYF	TGTGCCAGCAGCCGTACAGGGGTAGGAAACACCATATATTTT
TRBV2	.	15	TRBJ2-7	TRBD2	CASSESGTSGYEQYF	TGTGCCAGCAGTGAGTCCGGGACTAGCGGCTACGAGCAGTACTTC
TRBV7-9	.	15	TRBJ2-7	TRBD1	CASSSGQATRYEQYF	TGTGCCAGCAGCAGTGGACAGGCGACGAGATACGAGCAGTACTTC
TRBV6-6	.	16	TRBJ2-2	.	CASSPRPTTPTGELFF	TGTGCCAGCAGTCCCCGACCAACTACCCCCACCGGGGAGCTGTTTTTT
TRBV27	.	17	TRBJ2-2	TRBD2	CASSFLGGRAGYGELFF	TGTGCCAGCAGTTTTCTGGGCGGGAGAGCTGGATACGGGGAGCTGTTTTTT
TRBV10-2	.	15	TRBJ2-7	TRBD2	CASRDSGRGPYEQYF	TGCGCCAGCAGAGATAGCGGGAGGGGACCCTACGAGCAGTACTTC
TRBV7-9	.	14	TRBJ1-5	TRBD1	CASSGQGFDQPQHF	TGTGCCAGCAGCGGACAGGGGTTTGATCAGCCCCAGCATTTT
TRBV29-1	.	15	TRBJ2-1	.	CSSGPETRSYNEQFF	TGCAGCAGCGGCCCTGAGACTAGATCCTACAATGAGCAGTTCTTC
TRBV28	.	13	TRBJ2-5	.	CASSFYREETQYF	TGTGCCAGCAGTTTCTACAGGGAGGAGACCCAGTACTTC
TRBV18	.	16	TRBJ1-2	.	CASSPPRQRTNYGYTF	TGTGCCAGCTCACCACCGCGACAGAGGACAAACTATGGCTACACCTTC